The text below deals with one TCR beta chain. Germline CDR1 reads SQVTM; CDR2 reads ANQGSEA. This CDR3 region has 11 residues. Trimming shortened V by 6 bases and J by 7 bases, and 12 bases separated the two germline ends. Original processing methods: Estimation of nucleated cell counts relied on the amplification of reference gene primers. Sequencing was performed with immunoSEQ multiplex PCR; in TCRdb, only in-frame clones are kept and a portion is missing. From that table come the V and J calls and clone size; the DNA was used to work out D and trimming. Altogether roughly 120,000 clones are present, roughly 80% being singletons, with the ten largest covering over 10%. The data belong to a study of blood T cell repertoires in COVID-19. For the study at large: Samples of COVID-19 (acute and convalescent) were obtained from the United States, Italy and Spain. T cells, B-cell-depleted T cells, or PBMCs supplied cDNA or gDNA.

The sequenced sample consisted of peripheral blood. This chain uses TRBV29-1 with TRBJ1-2; D call uncertain. This sequence originates from a human donor in a cohort sampled during active COVID-19. In DNA, the CDR3 is TGCAGCGTGGCAGGCGGGGTTGGCTACACCTTC. Protein: CSVAGGVGYTF.